This T cell receptor (beta chain) was sequenced for a study of siplizumab effects on memory and regulatory T cells. Study results and caveats: Unstimulated subsets captured only a minor fraction of alloreactive clones. In unstimulated cells, naive T cells appeared more diverse than memory T cells and seemed major alloresponse contributors.

A word on this clone: Its specificity is not known.

CDR3 length equals 14 residues. Germline V gene data show CDR1 as KGHSH and CDR2 as LQKENI. Trimming left V 3 bases short and J 4 bases short, with 9 bases between. Around 100,000 TCR templates per sample were sequenced. Some clones are missing from TCRdb's copy, which holds only in-frame ones; the method was immunoSEQ multiplex PCR. The sample has over 95,000 clones, roughly 95% seen once; the top ten hold over 0.15%. The sequencing input was non-Treg CD4+ T cells sorted from blood. The V call is TRBV18, the J call TRBJ2-2; maybe TRBD2 (6 bases). The sequence derives from a human donor in good health. Here the CDR3 reads CASSPGGSTGELFF. The CDR3 DNA is TGTGCCAGCTCACCCGGAGGGAGCACCGGGGAGCTGTTTTTT. Variable domain in full (rest from reference TRBV18 and TRBJ2-2): NAGVMQNPRHLVRRRGQEARLRCSPMKGHSHVYWYRQLPEEGLKFMVYLQKENIIDESGMPKERFSAEFPKEGPSILRIQQVVRGDSAAYFCASSPGGSTGELFFGEGSRLTVL.